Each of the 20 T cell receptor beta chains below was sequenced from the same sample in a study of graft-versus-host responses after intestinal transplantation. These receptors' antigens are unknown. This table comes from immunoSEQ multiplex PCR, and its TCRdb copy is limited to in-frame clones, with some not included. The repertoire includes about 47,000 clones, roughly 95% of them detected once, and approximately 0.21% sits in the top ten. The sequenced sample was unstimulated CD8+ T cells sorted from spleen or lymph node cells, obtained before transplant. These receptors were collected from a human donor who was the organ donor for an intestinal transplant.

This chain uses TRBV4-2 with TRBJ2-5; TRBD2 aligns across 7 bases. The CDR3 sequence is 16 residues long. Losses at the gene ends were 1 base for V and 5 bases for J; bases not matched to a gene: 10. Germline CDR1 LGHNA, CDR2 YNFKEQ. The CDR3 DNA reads TGTGCCAGCAGCCAAGGATTCTCTGGGGGGGAGGAGACCCAGTACTTC. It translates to CASSQGFSGGEETQYF.

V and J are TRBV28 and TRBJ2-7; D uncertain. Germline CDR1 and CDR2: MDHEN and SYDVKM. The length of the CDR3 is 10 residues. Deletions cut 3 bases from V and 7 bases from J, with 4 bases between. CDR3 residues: CASSLGEQYF. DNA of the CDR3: TGTGCCAGCAGTTTGGGTGAGCAGTACTTC.

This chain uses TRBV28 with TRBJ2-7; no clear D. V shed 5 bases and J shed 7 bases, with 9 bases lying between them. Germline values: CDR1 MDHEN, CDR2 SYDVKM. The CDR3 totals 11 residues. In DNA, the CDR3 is TGTGCCAGCAGTCCCGGTCAGGAGCAGTACTTC. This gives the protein CASSPGQEQYF.

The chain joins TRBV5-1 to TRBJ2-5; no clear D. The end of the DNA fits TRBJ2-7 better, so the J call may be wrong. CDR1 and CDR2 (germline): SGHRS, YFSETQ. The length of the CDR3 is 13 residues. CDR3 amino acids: CASSPGTGFEQYF. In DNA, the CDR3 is TGCGCCAGCAGCCCAGGAACGGGTTTCGAGCAGTACTTC.

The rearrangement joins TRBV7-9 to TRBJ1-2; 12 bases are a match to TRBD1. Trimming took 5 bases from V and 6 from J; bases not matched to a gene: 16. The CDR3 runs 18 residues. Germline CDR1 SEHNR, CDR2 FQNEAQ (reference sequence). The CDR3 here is CASSRVPGQGAYLDGYTF. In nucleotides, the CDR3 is TGTGCCAGCAGCCGAGTCCCGGGACAGGGGGCCTATCTTGATGGCTACACCTTC.

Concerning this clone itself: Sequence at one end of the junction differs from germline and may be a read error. The CDR3 region has the DNA TGTGTCAGCAGTTTATCCGGTCGGTCTCCGGATGGCTACACCTTC. The encoded protein is CVSSLSGRSPDGYTF. The chain recombines TRBV27 with TRBJ1-2; D unresolved. The CDR3 is 15 amino acids. Germline V gene lookup returns CDR1 MNHEY and CDR2 SMNVEV (reference sequence).

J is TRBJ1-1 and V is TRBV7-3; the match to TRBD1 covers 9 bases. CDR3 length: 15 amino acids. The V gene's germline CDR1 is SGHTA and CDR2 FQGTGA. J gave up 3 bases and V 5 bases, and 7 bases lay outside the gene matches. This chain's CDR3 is CASSLKTGGDTEAFF. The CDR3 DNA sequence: TGTGCCAGCAGCCTGAAGACAGGGGGGGACACTGAAGCTTTCTTT.

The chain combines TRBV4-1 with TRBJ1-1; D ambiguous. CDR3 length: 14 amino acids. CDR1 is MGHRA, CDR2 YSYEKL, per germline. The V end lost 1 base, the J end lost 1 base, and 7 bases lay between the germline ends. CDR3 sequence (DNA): TGCGCCAGCAGCCAAGTCAATCCGAACACTGAAGCTTTCTTT. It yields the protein CASSQVNPNTEAFF.

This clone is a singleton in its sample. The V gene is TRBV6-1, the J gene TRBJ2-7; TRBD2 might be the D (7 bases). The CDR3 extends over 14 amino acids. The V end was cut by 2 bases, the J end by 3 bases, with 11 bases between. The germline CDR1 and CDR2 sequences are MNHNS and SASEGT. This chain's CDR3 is CASSERGARYEQYF. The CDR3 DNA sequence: TGTGCCAGCAGTGAACGGGGGGCGCGCTACGAGCAGTACTTC.

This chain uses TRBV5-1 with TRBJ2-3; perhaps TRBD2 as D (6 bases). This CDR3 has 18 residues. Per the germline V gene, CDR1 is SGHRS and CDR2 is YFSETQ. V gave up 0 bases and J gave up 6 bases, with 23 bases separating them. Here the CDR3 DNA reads TGCGCCAGCAGCTTGGTTGTCCCGGGGGATCCACGGCCGGATACGCAGTATTTT. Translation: CASSLVVPGDPRPDTQYF.

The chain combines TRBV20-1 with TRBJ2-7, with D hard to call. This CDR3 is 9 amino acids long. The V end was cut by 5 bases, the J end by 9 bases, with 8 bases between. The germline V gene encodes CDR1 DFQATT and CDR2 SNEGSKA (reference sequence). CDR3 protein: CSAASLQYF. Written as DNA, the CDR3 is TGCAGTGCTGCGAGCCTGCAGTACTTC.

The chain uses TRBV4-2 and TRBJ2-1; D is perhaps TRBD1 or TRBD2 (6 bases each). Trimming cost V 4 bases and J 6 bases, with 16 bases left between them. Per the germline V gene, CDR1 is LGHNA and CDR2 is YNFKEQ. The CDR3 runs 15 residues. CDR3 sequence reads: CASSPFGGGGNEQFF. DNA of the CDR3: TGTGCCAGCAGCCCCTTCGGGGGCGGAGGCAATGAGCAGTTCTTC.

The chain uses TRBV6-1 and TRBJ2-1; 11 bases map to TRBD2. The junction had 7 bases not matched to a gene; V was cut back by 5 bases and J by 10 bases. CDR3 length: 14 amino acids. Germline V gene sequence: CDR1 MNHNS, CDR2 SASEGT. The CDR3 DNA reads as TGTGCCAGCAGTCCCCTAGCGGGGGGCCAGGAGCAGTTCTTC. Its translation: CASSPLAGGQEQFF.

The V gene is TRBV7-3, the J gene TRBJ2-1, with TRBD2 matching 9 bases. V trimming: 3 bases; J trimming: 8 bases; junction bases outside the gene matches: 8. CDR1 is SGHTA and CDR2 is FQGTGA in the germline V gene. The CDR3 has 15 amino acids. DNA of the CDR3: TGTGCCAGCAGCTTCCGGACTAGCGTAATCGATGAGCAGTTCTTC. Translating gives CASSFRTSVIDEQFF.

The CDR3 here is CASSFAGVGGYTF. CDR3 nucleotide sequence: TGTGCCAGCAGCTTCGCCGGGGTTGGCGGCTACACCTTC. The rearrangement joins TRBV7-9 to TRBJ1-2; D uncertain. Germline values: CDR1 SEHNR, CDR2 FQNEAQ (reference sequence). The CDR3 is made up of 13 amino acids. Trimming took 3 bases from V and 8 from J, leaving 13 bases between them.

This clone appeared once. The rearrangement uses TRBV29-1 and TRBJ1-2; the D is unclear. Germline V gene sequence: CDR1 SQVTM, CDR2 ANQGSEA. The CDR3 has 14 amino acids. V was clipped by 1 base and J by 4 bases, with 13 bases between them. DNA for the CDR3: TGCAGCGTTGAAGTATCGGGAGTCAGCTATGGCTACACCTTC. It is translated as CSVEVSGVSYGYTF.

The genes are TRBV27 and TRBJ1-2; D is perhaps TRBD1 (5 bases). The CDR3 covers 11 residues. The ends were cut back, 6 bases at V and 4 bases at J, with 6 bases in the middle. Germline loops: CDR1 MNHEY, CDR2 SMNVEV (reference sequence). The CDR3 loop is CASSGTYGYTF. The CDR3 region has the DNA TGTGCCAGCAGCGGGACCTATGGCTACACCTTC.

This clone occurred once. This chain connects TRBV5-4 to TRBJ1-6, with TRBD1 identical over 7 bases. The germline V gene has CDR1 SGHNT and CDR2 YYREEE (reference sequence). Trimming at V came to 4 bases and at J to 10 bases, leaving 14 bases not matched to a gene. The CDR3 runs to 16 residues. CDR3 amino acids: CASSGGDSPGPSPLHF. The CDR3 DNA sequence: TGTGCCAGCAGCGGGGGGGACAGCCCCGGACCCTCACCCCTCCACTTT.

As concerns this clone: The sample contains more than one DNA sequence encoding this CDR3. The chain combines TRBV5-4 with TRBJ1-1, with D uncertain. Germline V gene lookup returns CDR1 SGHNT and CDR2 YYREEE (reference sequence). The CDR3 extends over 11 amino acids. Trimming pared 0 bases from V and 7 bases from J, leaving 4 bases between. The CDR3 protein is CASSLGSEAFF. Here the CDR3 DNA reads TGTGCCAGCAGCTTGGGGAGTGAAGCTTTCTTT. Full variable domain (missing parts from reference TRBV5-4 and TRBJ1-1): ETGVTQSPTHLIKTRGQQVTLRCSSQSGHNTVSWYQQALGQGPQFIFQYYREEENGRGNFPPRFSGLQFPNYSSELNVNALELDDSALYLCASSLGSEAFFGQGTRLTVV.

The CDR3 nucleotides read TGTGCCAGCAGCACTCGTACAGGGGCGCGAACTGAAGCTTTCTTT. Amino acids: CASSTRTGARTEAFF. The chain couples TRBV13 to TRBJ1-1, with 7 bases matching TRBD1. J was trimmed by 5 bases and V by 5 bases; bases with no gene match: 11. The length of the CDR3 is 15 residues. Germline CDR1 reads PRHDT; CDR2 reads FYEKMQ (reference sequence).